This is a list of T cell receptor beta chains from one sample in a study of cytomegalovirus exposure and HLA in healthy donors. The assay was immunoSEQ multiplex PCR, and TCRdb's table has in-frame clones only and misses some. This repertoire shows about 160,000 clones, around 85% found once; its top ten account for roughly 6%. The material sequenced was PBMCs. The receptors stem from a woman in her 30s in good health and CMV-seronegative. Both conserved end residues are part of each CDR3. Each record gives: D gene, V gene, J gene, CDR3 protein, CDR3 DNA. D genes are given only for firm matches.

d_call: NA
v_call: TRBV18
j_call: TRBJ1-2
cdr3_aa: CASSNAVNYGYTF
cdr3_nt: TGTGCCAGCTCAAACGCCGTGAACTATGGCTACACCTTC

d_call: TRBD1
v_call: TRBV13
j_call: TRBJ2-5
cdr3_aa: CASSFKKTGEGETQYF
cdr3_nt: TGTGCCAGCAGCTTTAAGAAAACAGGGGAAGGGGAGACCCAGTACTTC

d_call: NA
v_call: TRBV11-2
j_call: TRBJ1-3
cdr3_aa: CASSSDLLGNTIYF
cdr3_nt: TGTGCCAGCAGCTCGGACCTACTTGGAAACACCATATATTTT

d_call: NA
v_call: TRBV15
j_call: TRBJ2-1
cdr3_aa: CATSRDEVVRGEQFF
cdr3_nt: TGTGCCACCAGCAGAGATGAGGTTGTACGCGGTGAGCAGTTCTTC

d_call: NA
v_call: TRBV5-6
j_call: TRBJ2-4
cdr3_aa: CASSLRDAIQYF
cdr3_nt: TGTGCCAGCAGCCTCAGGGATGCCATTCAGTACTTC

d_call: NA
v_call: TRBV7-2
j_call: TRBJ1-6
cdr3_aa: CASSTRQNSPLHF
cdr3_nt: TGTGCCAGCAGCACGCGACAGAATTCACCCCTCCACTTT

d_call: TRBD1
v_call: TRBV19
j_call: TRBJ2-7
cdr3_aa: CASSAGTGGGEQYF
cdr3_nt: TGTGCCAGTAGTGCCGGGACAGGGGGCGGCGAGCAGTACTTC

d_call: NA
v_call: TRBV28
j_call: TRBJ2-7
cdr3_aa: CASRSGLPISYEQYF
cdr3_nt: TGTGCCAGCCGCTCAGGACTCCCCATCTCCTACGAGCAGTACTTC

d_call: NA
v_call: TRBV7-9
j_call: TRBJ2-1
cdr3_aa: CASSPSRGPAAEQFF
cdr3_nt: TGTGCCAGCAGCCCTTCACGGGGGCCAGCGGCGGAGCAGTTCTTC

d_call: NA
v_call: TRBV7-7
j_call: TRBJ2-7
cdr3_aa: CASSAGTGISYEQYF
cdr3_nt: TGTGCCAGCAGCGCGGGGACGGGAATTTCCTACGAGCAGTACTTC

d_call: NA
v_call: TRBV27
j_call: TRBJ2-3
cdr3_aa: CATIADHLTDTQYF
cdr3_nt: TGTGCCACGATAGCGGACCACCTCACAGATACGCAGTATTTT

d_call: NA
v_call: TRBV28
j_call: TRBJ2-7
cdr3_aa: CASSLVEQYF
cdr3_nt: TGTGCCAGCAGTTTAGTCGAGCAGTACTTC

d_call: NA
v_call: TRBV5-1
j_call: TRBJ2-7
cdr3_aa: CASSFREAGGNEQYF
cdr3_nt: TGCGCCAGCAGCTTCCGAGAGGCAGGGGGGAACGAGCAGTACTTC

d_call: TRBD1
v_call: TRBV27
j_call: TRBJ2-1
cdr3_aa: CASSFDRGYEQFF
cdr3_nt: TGTGCCAGCAGTTTCGACAGGGGATATGAGCAGTTCTTC